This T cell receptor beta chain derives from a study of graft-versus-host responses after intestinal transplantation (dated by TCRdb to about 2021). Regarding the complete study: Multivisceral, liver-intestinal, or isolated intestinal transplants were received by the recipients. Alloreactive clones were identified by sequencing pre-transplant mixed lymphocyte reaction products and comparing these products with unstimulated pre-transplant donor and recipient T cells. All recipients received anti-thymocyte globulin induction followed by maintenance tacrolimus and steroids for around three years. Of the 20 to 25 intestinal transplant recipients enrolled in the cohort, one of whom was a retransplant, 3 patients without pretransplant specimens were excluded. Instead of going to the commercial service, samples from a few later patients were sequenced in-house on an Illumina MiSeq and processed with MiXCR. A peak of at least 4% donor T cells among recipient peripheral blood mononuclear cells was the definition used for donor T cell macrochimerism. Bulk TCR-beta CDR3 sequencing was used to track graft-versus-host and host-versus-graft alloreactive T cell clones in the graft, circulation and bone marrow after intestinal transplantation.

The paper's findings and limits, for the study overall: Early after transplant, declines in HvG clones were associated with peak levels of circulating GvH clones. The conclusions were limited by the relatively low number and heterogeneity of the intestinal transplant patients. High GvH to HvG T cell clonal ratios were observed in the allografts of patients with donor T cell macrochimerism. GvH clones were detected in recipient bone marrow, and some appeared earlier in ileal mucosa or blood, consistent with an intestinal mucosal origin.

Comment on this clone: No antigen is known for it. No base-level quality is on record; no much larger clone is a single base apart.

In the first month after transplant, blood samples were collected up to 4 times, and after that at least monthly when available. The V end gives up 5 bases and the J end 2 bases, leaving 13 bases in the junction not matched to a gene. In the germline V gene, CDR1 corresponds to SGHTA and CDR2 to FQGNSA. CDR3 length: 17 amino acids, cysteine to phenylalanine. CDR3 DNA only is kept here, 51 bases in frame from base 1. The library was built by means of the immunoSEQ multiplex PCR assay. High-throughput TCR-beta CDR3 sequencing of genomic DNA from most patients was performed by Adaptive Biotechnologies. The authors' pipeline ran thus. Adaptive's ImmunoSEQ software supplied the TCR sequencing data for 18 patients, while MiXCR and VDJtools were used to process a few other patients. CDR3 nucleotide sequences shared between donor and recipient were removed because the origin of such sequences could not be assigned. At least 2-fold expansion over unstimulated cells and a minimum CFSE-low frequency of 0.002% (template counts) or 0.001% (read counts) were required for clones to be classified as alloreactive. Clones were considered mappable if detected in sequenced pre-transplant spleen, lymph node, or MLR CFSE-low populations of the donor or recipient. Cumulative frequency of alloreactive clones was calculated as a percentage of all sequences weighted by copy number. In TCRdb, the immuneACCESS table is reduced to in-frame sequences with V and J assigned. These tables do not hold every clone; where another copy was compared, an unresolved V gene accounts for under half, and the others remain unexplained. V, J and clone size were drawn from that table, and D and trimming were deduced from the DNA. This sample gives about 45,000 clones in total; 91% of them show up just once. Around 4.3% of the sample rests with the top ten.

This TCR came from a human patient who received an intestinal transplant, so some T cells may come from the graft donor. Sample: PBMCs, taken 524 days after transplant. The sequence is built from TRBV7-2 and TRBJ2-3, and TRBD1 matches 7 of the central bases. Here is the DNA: TGTGCCAGCAGCGAACCCGAGGGGGCCGGCTTCACAGATACGCAGTATTTT. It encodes CASSEPEGAGFTDTQYF.